Each of the 8 T cell receptor beta chains below was sequenced from the same sample in a study of T cells in Graves' hyperthyroidism and ophthalmopathy (dated by TCRdb to about 2019). The library came from multiplex PCR. TCRdb shows the sequencer as Illumina HiSeq 2000. TCR beta CDR3 regions were amplified from RNA transcripts. For the first round of RT-PCR on the TCR CDR3, the HTBI primer set was used together with the Qiagen OneStep RT-PCR kit. Using fastp at Q25 and MiXCR, TCRdb reprocessed the public reads and kept productive beta chains. A single entry per CDR3 protein holds the most common genes and DNA from its merged rows. A total of about 610,000 distinct CDR3 sequences appear in this sample, more than 45% of them only once. The top ten hold more than 7% of the sample. The sequencing sample was made of peripheral blood or thyroid tissue (not recorded which). The receptors shown here come from a woman under 30 with Graves' hyperthyroidism.

This clonotype came up many times. The gene calls are TRBV10-3 and TRBJ2-1; D might be TRBD2 (6 bases). Germline lookup yields CDR1 ENHRY and CDR2 SYGVKD. With 2 bases removed from V and 1 base from J, the gap between germline ends came to 12 bases. The CDR3 runs to 16 residues. The CDR3 loop is CAISEARTTSYNEQFF. The CDR3 nucleotides are TGTGCCATCAGTGAGGCTAGGACTACGTCCTACAATGAGCAGTTCTTC.

V gene TRBV10-3 combines with J gene TRBJ1-2; 11 nucleotides align to TRBD1. CDR1 and CDR2 (germline): ENHRY, SYGVKD. This CDR3 region has 16 residues. V lost 5 bases, J lost 4 bases, and 9 bases stayed unmatched. CDR3 loop: CAISKDRGRVSYGYTF. CDR3 sequence (DNA): TGTGCCATCAGTAAGGACAGGGGGCGCGTAAGCTATGGCTACACCTTC.

This clonotype has ten or more counts. This chain joins TRBV2 and TRBJ1-4, with D perhaps TRBD1 (5 bases). This CDR3 is 12 amino acids long. Trimming took off 4 bases at V and 10 bases at J, with 10 bases between the two ends. CDR1 is SNHLY, CDR2 FYNNEI, per germline. CDR3 in DNA: TGTGCCAGCAGTGCTCAGGGAGGAAAACTGTTTTTT. As protein: CASSAQGGKLFF.

The chain carries TRBV20-1 and TRBJ2-5; possibly TRBD1 or TRBD2 for D (5 bases each). The CDR3 contains 14 residues. Germline V CDR1 and CDR2: DFQATT, SNEGSKA (reference sequence). V dropped 0 bases and J dropped 5 bases, with 13 bases sitting between them. CDR3 bases: TGCAGTGCTAGAGATGGGGGACGTCGGGAGACCCAGTACTTC. It is translated as CSARDGGRRETQYF.

This clonotype has only one observation. The V gene is TRBV10-3, the J gene TRBJ1-2; D gene ambiguous. Germline V gene data show CDR1 as ENHRY and CDR2 as SYGVKD. The germline V and J ends were trimmed by 2 bases and 5 bases, with 15 bases remaining between them. This CDR3 has 15 amino acids. CDR3 in amino acids: CAISETRLSEYGYTF. The CDR3 coding sequence is TGTGCCATCAGTGAGACCAGACTGTCCGAGTATGGCTACACCTTC.

This clonotype was seen only once. The chain carries TRBV10-2 and TRBJ1-2; unclear D gene. Trimming left V 3 bases short and J 4 bases short, with 9 bases between. CDR3 length: 13 residues. Germline assignment: CDR1 WSHSY and CDR2 SAAADI. The CDR3 DNA reads as TGCGCCAGCAGTGATGGTGGATCCTATGGCTACACCTTC. Its protein is CASSDGGSYGYTF.

This clonotype was counted ten times or more. V is TRBV12-3 or TRBV12-4 and J is TRBJ2-6; D is ambiguous. V was pared by 6 bases and J by 6 bases, with 6 bases between. The CDR3 has 12 amino acids. The DNA for the CDR3 is TGTGCCAGCAGCGCCCAGGCCAACGTCCTGACTTTC. Translated: CASSAQANVLTF.

The chain recombines TRBV19 with TRBJ2-2, with D uncertain. CDR3 length equals 15 residues. Between the trimmed V and J ends, which lost 8 bases and 7 bases, there was a span of 20 bases. Germline CDR1 is LNHDA and CDR2 is SQIVND (reference sequence). The CDR3 reads CASFPGAGRDGELFF. CDR3 coding DNA: TGTGCCAGTTTCCCCGGAGCCGGTAGGGACGGGGAGCTGTTTTTT.